This record covers a single TCR beta chain. As yet, its antigen is unknown. The data stem from a study of response to subunit inactivated influenza vaccine. Regarding the study as a whole: Only a handful of new T cells, the authors suggested, are recruited with each seasonal influenza vaccination.

Using its own MiXCR run on the RT-PCR reads, TCRdb lists one record per CDR3 protein. The sample lists 530,000 or so distinct CDR3 sequences, about an eighth occurring once. The sequence was collected from a man aged 50 to 59 who received an inactivated influenza vaccine. Sequenced here: PBMCs from blood, sampled on the day of vaccination.

CDR3 sequence reads: CASSYAGNQPQHF. In nucleotides, the CDR3 is TGTGCCAGCAGTTACGCCGGCAATCAGCCCCAGCATTTT. The chain is built from TRBV6-5 and TRBJ1-5; D uncertain. Trimming left V 2 bases short and J 2 bases short, with 4 bases between. CDR3 size: 13 residues. Germline-derived CDR1 and CDR2 are MNHEY and SVGAGI.